This T cell receptor beta chain was profiled in a study of Tregs in tolerant kidney transplant recipients. The study, taken as a whole, reports: Few patients were studied, so findings need validation in larger groups. Biological reproducibility was not directly addressed, but technical replication error appeared minimal.

This CDR3 contains 16 residues. V was cut by 6 bases and J by 7 bases, with 22 bases left in between. Germline CDR1 MRHNA, CDR2 SNTAGT. Comment on this clone: Antigen specificity is unknown.

Assay used: immunoSEQ multiplex PCR; TCRdb lists only in-frame clones, some missing. The table has around 52,000 clones, around 88% seen once; the top ten hold 4% to 6.5%. The material sequenced was CD4+ T cells from blood. The receptor was isolated from a human donor in good health. The chain recombines TRBV6-4 with TRBJ2-4, with D possibly matching TRBD1 (6 bases). The CDR3 loop is CASSYAPRARGNIQYF. As DNA, the CDR3 is TGTGCCAGCAGCTACGCCCCCCGGGCGAGGGGGAACATTCAGTACTTC.